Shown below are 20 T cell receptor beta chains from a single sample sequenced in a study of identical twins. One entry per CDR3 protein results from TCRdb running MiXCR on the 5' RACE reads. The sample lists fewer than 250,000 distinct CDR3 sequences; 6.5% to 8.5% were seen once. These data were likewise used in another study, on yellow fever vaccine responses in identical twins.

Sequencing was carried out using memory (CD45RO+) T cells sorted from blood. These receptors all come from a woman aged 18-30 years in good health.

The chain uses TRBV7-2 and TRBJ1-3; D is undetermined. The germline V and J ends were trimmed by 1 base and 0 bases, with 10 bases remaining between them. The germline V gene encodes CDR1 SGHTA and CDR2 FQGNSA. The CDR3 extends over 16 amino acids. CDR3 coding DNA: TGTGCCAGCAGCTTAGGTCCCCCTTTCTCTGGAAACACCATATATTTT. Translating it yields CASSLGPPFSGNTIYF.

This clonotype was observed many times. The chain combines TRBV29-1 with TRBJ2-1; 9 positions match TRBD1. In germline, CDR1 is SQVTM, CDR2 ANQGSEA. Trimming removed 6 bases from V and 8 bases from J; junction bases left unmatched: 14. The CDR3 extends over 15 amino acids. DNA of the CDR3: TGCAGCGTCCGGGGGGCCCGGGACAGGGCTTATGAGCAGTTCTTC. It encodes CSVRGARDRAYEQFF.

The CDR3 DNA reads TGCAGTGCCCCGCCCGGGGGCTCCTACGAGCAGTACTTC. This codes for CSAPPGGSYEQYF. The chain links TRBV20-1 to TRBJ2-7; weak D call: TRBD2 (6 bases). Germline V CDR1 and CDR2: DFQATT, SNEGSKA (reference sequence). This CDR3 is built from 13 residues. The ends were cut back, 6 bases at V and 0 bases at J, with 12 bases in the middle.

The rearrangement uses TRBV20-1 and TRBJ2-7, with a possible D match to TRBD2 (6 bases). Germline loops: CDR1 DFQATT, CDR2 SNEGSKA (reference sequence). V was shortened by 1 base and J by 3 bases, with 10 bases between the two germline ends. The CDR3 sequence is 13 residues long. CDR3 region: CSARAGGSYEQYF. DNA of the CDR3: TGCAGTGCTAGAGCTGGGGGGAGCTACGAGCAGTACTTC.

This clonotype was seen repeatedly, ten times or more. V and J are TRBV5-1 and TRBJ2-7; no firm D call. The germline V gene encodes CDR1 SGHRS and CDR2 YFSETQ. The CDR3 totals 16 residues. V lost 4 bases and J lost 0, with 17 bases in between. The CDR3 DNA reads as TGCGCCAGCAGCCCTGAGGCCGTCACAAGCTCCTACGAGCAGTACTTC. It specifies CASSPEAVTSSYEQYF.

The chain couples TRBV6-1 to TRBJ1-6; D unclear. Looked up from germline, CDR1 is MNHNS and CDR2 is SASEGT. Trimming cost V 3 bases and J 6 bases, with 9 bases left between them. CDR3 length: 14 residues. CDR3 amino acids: CASSDPQRNSPLHF. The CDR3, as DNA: TGTGCCAGCAGTGACCCACAGCGTAATTCACCCCTCCACTTT.

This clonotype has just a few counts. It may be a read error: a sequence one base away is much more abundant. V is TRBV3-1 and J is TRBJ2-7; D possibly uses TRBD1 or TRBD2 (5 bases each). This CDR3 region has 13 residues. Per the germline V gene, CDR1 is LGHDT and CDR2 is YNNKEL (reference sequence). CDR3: CASSQKTETGQHF. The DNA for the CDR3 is TGTGCCAGCAGCCAGAAGACCGAGACGGGGCAGCACTTC.

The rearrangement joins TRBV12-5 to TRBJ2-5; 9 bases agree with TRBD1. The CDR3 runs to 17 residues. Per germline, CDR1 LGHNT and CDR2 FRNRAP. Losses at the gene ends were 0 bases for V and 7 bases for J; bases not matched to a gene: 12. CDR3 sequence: CASGLVTGTGSMVTQYF. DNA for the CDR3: TGTGCTAGTGGTTTGGTAACCGGGACAGGGTCGATGGTGACCCAGTACTTC.

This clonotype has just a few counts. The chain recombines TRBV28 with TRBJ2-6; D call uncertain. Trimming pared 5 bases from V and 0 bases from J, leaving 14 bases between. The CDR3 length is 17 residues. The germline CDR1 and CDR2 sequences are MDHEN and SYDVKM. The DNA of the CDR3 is TGTGCCAGCAGTAACCTCCCCCCGGGCTCTGGGGCCAACGTCCTGACTTTC. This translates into CASSNLPPGSGANVLTF.

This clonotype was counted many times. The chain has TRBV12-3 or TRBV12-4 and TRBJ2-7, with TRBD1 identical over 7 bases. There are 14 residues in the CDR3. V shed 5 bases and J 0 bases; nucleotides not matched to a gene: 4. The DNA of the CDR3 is TGTGCCAGCAGTCCCCGGGACAGCTCCTACGAGCAGTACTTC. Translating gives CASSPRDSSYEQYF.

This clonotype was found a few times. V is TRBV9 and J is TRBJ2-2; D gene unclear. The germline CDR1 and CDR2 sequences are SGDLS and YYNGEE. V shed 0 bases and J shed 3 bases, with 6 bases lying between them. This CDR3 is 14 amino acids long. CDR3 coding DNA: TGTGCCAGCAGCGTAGCTCCTCACACCGGGGAGCTGTTTTTT. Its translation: CASSVAPHTGELFF.

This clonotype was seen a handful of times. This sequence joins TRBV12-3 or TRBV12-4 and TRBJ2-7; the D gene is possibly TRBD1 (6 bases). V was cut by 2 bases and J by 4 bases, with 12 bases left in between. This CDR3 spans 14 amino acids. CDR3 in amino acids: CASSLNRDPYEQYF. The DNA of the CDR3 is TGTGCCAGCAGTTTAAACAGGGACCCTTACGAGCAGTACTTC.

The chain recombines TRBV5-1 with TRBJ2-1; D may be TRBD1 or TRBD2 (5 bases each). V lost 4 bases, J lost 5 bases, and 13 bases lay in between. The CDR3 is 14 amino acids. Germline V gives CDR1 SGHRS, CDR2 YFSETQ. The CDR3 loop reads CASSRQVGDNEQFF. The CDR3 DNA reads TGCGCCAGCAGCCGTCAGGTGGGGGACAATGAGCAGTTCTTC.

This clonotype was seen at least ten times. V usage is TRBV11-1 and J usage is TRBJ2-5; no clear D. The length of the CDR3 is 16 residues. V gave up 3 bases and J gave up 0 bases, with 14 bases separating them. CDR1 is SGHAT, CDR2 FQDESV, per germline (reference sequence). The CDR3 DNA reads TGTGCCAGCAGCTTTACGTCGATGGCTCACCAAGAGACCCAGTACTTC. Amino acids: CASSFTSMAHQETQYF.

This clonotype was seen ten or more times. DNA for the CDR3: TGTGCCAGCAGTCCCGGACAGTACGAGCAGTACTTC. This gives the protein CASSPGQYEQYF. The chain joins TRBV6-6 to TRBJ2-7, with D maybe TRBD1 (6 bases). Germline V gives CDR1 MNHNY, CDR2 SVGAGI (reference sequence). The CDR3 is 12 amino acids. V shed 5 bases and J shed 4 bases, with 9 bases lying between them.

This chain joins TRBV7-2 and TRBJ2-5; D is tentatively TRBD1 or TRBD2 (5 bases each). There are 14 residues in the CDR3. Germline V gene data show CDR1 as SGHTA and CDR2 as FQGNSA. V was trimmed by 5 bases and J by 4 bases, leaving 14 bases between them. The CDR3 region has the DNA TGTGCCAGCAGCCCACAAGCGAGGGGAGAGACCCAGTACTTC. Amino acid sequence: CASSPQARGETQYF.

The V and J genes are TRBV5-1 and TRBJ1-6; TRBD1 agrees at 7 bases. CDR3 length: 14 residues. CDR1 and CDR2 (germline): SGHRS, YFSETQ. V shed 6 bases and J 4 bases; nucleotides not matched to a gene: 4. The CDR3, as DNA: TGCGCCAGCAAAAAACAGGGGTATAATTCACCCCTCCACTTT. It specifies CASKKQGYNSPLHF.

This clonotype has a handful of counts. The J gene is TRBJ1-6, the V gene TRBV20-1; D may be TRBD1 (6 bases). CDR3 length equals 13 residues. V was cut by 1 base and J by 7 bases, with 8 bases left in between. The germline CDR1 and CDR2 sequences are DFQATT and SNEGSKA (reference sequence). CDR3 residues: CSARATGNSPLHF. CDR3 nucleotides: TGCAGTGCTAGAGCGACAGGAAATTCACCCCTCCACTTT.

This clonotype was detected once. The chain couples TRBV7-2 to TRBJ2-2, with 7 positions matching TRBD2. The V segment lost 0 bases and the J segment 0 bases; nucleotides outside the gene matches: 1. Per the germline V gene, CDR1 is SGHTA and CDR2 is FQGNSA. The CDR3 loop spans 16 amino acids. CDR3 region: CASSLAGGANTGELFF. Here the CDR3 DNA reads TGTGCCAGCAGCTTAGCGGGAGGGGCGAACACCGGGGAGCTGTTTTTT.

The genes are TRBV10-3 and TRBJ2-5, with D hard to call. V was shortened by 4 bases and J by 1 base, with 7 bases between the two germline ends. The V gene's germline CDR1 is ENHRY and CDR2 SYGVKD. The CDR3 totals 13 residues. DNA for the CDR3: TGTGCCATCAGTGGGCCCGGCCAAGAGACCCAGTACTTC. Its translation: CAISGPGQETQYF.